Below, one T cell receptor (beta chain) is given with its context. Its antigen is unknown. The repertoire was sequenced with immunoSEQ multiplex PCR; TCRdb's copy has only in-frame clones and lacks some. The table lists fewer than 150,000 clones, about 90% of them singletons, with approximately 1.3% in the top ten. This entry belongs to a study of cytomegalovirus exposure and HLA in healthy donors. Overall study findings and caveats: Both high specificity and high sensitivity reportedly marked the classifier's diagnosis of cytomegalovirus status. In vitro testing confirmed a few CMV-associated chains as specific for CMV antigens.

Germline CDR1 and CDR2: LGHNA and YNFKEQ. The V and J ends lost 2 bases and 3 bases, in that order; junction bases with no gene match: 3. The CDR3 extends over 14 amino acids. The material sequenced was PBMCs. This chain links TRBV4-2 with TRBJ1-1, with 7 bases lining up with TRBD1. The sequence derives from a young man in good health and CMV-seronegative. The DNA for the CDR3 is TGTGCCAGCAGCCAACGCGACAGGGACACTGAAGCTTTCTTT. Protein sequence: CASSQRDRDTEAFF.